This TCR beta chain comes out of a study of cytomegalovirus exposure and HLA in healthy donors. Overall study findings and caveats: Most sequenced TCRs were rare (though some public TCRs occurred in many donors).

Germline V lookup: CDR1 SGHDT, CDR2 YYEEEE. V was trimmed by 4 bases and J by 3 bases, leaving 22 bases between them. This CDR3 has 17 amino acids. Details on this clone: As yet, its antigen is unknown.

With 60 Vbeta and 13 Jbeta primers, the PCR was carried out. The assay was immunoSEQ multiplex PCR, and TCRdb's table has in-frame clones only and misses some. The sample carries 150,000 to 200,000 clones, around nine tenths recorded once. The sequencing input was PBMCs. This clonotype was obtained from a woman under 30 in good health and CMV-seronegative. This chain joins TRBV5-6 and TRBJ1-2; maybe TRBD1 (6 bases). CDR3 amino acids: CASSVLRGPWRDYGYTF. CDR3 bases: TGTGCCAGCAGCGTCTTGCGGGGGCCCTGGAGGGACTATGGCTACACCTTC.